This TCR beta chain emerged from a study of shared clonotypes between healthy human individuals. Study summary: The people who gave samples were a couple of women and a few men aged 18 to 49. Three plates were used per donor for CD4 naive, three for CD4 memory, two for CD8 naive and one for CD8 memory.

Repertoires were generated with immunoSEQ multiplex PCR, while TCRdb's copy carries only in-frame clones and drops some. The top ten clones hold around 1.1% of a sample with 2 million or so clones, about 95% of them seen once. CDR3 length equals 13 residues. Trimming pared 8 bases from V and 7 bases from J, leaving 15 bases between. Germline assignment: CDR1 MNHEY and CDR2 SVGAGI. Naive CD8 cells lacked CD45RO, underwent positive selection for CCR7 and left out terminally differentiated effector memory CD45RA+ cells. The receptor's source is a man between 18 and 35 years old in good health. V is TRBV6-5 and J is TRBJ2-1; the D gene is possibly TRBD2 (5 bases). The specimen sequenced was naive CD8+ T cells sorted from blood. CDR3 sequence (DNA): TGTGCCAGCGAGGGATCTCGCTCTAATGAGCAGTTCTTC. It yields the protein CASEGSRSNEQFF.